This T cell receptor beta chain was profiled in a study of T cell responses to AZD1222 COVID-19 vaccine. Regarding the study as a whole: The donor cohort was predominantly white British with a female majority, and clonal diversity may have been underestimated.

About this clone: What it binds is not known.

CDR1 is DFQATT and CDR2 is SNEGSKA in the germline V gene (reference sequence). This CDR3 is 14 amino acids long. J lost 4 bases, V lost 6 bases, and 6 bases had no gene match. Data came from immunoSEQ multiplex PCR; TCRdb stores just in-frame clones and leaves some out. The table has some 150,000 clones, around 88% seen once. The input for sequencing was peripheral blood, taken on day 0 of AZD1222 vaccination. The chain is built from TRBV20-1 and TRBJ1-2; 12 bases fit TRBD1. The origin of this receptor is an adult in good health. The CDR3 loop reads CSASGTGGGYGYTF. The DNA for the CDR3 is TGCAGTGCCAGTGGGACAGGGGGCGGCTATGGCTACACCTTC.